This TCR beta chain was sequenced for a study of Tregs in tolerant kidney transplant recipients. The repertoire was sequenced with immunoSEQ multiplex PCR; TCRdb's copy has only in-frame clones and lacks some. The sample has some 55,000 clones, 80% to 90% seen once. Overall study results and limits: Biological reproducibility was not directly addressed, but technical replication error appeared minimal.

This CDR3 contains 14 residues. Germline CDR1 reads MNHEY; CDR2 reads SMNVEV (reference sequence). The V and J ends lost 10 bases and 0 bases, in that order; junction bases with no gene match: 6. As to this clone: Its antigen remains unknown.

The chain combines TRBV27 with TRBJ2-3, with 8 bases aligning to TRBD2. This TCR derives from a human donor in good health. The sample consisted of CD4+ T cells from blood. CDR3 region: CATAGGLSTDTQYF. DNA of the CDR3: TGTGCCACCGCGGGGGGCCTTAGCACAGATACGCAGTATTTT.